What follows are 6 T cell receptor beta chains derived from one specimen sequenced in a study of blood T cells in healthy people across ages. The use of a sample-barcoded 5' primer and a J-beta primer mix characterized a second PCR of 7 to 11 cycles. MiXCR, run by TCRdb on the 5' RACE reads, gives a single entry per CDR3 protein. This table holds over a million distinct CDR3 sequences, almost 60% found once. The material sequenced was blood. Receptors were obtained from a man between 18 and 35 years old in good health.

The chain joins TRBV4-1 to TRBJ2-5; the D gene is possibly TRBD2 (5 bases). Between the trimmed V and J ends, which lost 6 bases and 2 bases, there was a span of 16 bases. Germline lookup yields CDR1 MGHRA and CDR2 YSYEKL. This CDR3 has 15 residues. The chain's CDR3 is CASRQTLVKQETQYF. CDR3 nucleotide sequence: TGCGCCAGCAGACAAACACTAGTGAAACAAGAGACCCAGTACTTC.

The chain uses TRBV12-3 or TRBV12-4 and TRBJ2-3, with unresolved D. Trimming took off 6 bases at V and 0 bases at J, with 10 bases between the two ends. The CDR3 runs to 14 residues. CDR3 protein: CASRLGDSTDTQYF. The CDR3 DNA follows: TGTGCCAGCAGGCTCGGAGACAGCACAGATACGCAGTATTTT.

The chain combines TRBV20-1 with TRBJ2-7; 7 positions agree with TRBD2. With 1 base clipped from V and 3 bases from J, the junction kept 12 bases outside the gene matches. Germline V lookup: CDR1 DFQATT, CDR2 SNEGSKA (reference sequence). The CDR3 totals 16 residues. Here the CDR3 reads CSARGLALVLGYEQYF. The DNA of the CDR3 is TGCAGTGCTAGAGGACTAGCCCTCGTACTCGGCTACGAGCAGTACTTC.

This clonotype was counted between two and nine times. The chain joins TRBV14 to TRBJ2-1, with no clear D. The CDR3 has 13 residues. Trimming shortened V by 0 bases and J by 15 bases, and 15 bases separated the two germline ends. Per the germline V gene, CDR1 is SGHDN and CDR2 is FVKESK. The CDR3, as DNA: TGTGCCAGCAGCCAAGAATTAGGGATGACACTGTTCTTC. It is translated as CASSQELGMTLFF.

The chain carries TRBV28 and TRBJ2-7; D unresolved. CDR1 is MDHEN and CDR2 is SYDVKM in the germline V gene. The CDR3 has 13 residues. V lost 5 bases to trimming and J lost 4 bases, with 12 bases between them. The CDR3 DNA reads TGTGCCAGCAGTCCTCCTCACCTTTACGAGCAGTACTTC. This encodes CASSPPHLYEQYF.

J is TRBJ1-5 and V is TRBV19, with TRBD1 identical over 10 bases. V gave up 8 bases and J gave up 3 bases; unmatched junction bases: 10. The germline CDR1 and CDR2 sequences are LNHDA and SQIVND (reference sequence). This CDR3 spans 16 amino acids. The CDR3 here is CASSPGQGPFNQPQHF. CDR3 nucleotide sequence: TGTGCCAGTTCCCCGGGACAGGGGCCATTCAATCAGCCCCAGCATTTT.